This TCR beta chain is drawn from a study of blood T cell repertoires in COVID-19. Study background: Researchers got acute and convalescent COVID-19 samples from the United States, Italy and Spain.

Assay used: immunoSEQ multiplex PCR; TCRdb lists only in-frame clones, some missing. The sample consists of fewer than 250,000 clones, roughly four fifths of them appearing once. V shed 0 bases, J shed 7 bases, and the junction held 11 bases outside the gene matches. The CDR3 runs 16 residues. Per the germline V gene, CDR1 is SGHNT and CDR2 is YYREEE (reference sequence). The sequencing input was peripheral blood. This sequence joins TRBV5-4 and TRBJ2-7, with 9 bases that match TRBD1. The sequence was collected from a man aged 50 or older with acute or convalescent COVID-19. The CDR3 DNA reads TGTGCCAGCAGCTTGGATTGGGACAGGGATTCGAGGGAGCAGTACTTC. Its translation is CASSLDWDRDSREQYF.